This T cell receptor (beta chain) stems from a study of blood T cell repertoires in COVID-19. For the study at large: Spain, Italy and the United States supplied samples that represented acute and convalescent COVID-19.

The CDR3 loop spans 14 amino acids. Germline trimming cut 4 bases from V and 6 bases from J; bases unmatched to any gene: 2. Germline CDR1 and CDR2: SGDLS and YYNGEE. Per the authors' pipeline: Nucleated cell counts were estimated from reference gene primer amplification. The method was immunoSEQ multiplex PCR; TCRdb's version includes in-frame clones alone and lacks a portion of them. V and J calls and clone size follow that table, whereas D and trimming were derived from the DNA. This table holds about 160,000 clones, over 90% found once. The chain recombines TRBV9 with TRBJ2-2, with TRBD2 matching over 11 bases. The TCR comes from a woman aged 55-70 years with COVID-19, enrolled during active disease. Sequenced input: peripheral blood. The CDR3 nucleotides read TGTGCCAGCAGCATTAGCGGGGGGGCCGGGGAGCTGTTTTTT. It codes for CASSISGGAGELFF.